This T cell receptor beta chain was found in a study of regulatory T cells in long-lasting Graves disease. The authors built TCR beta libraries using iRepertoire HTBI primers and Arm-PCR of CDR3 regions. Each CDR3 protein gets one entry after TCRdb re-called the multiplex PCR reads with MiXCR. Here the sample spans hundreds of thousands of distinct CDR3 sequences, approximately 13% being singletons. Germline V gene sequence: CDR1 GTSNPN, CDR2 SVGIG (reference sequence). The CDR3 is 14 amino acids. The ends lost 3 bases at V and 0 bases at J; junction bases unmatched: 5. The sample's time point: newly diagnosed GD, antithyroid drugs for less than 3 months. PBMC-derived RNA was used for the TCR library. These same data were also listed under a study on T cells in Graves' hyperthyroidism and ophthalmopathy. Per that study: The primer set for the first-round RT-PCR of the TCR CDR3 was HTBI.

Sequences were derived from peripheral blood mononuclear cells (PBMCs), sampled at new diagnosis, from a patient treated with antithyroid drugs. This TCR was sampled from a man aged 25 to 40 with Graves disease. V and J are TRBV30 and TRBJ2-7; 7 bases align to TRBD1. The CDR3 reads CAWRETGSSYEQYF. For the CDR3, the DNA is TGTGCCTGGAGGGAGACAGGGAGCTCCTACGAGCAGTACTTC.